One and the same sample provided the 8 T cell receptor beta chains below, sequenced in a study of blood T cell repertoires in COVID-19. Method: immunoSEQ multiplex PCR; TCRdb's copy keeps in-frame clones and lacks some. The sample shows hundreds of thousands of clones, 85% to 90% of them seen only once. The specimen sequenced was PBMCs or T cells enriched from blood (not recorded which). The receptors derive from a woman in her fifties or sixties who had recovered from COVID-19.

The V gene is TRBV3-1 (or the pseudogene TRBV3-2), the J gene TRBJ2-5; D not certain. Looked up from germline, CDR1 is LGHDT and CDR2 is YNNKEL (reference sequence). The CDR3 is 12 amino acids. The V gene lost 3 bases and the J gene lost 5 bases, with 7 bases spanning the gap. CDR3: CASSQELETQYF. The CDR3 coding sequence is TGTGCCAGCAGCCAGGAGTTGGAGACCCAGTACTTC.

CDR3 in DNA: TGTGCCATCAGTGAGAGGGGTGGAAACACTGAAGCTTTCTTT. It translates to CAISERGGNTEAFF. The chain employs TRBV10-3 and TRBJ1-1, with D possibly being TRBD1 (5 bases). The germline CDR1 and CDR2 sequences are ENHRY and SYGVKD. V lost 2 bases and J 2 bases, leaving 9 bases between the germline ends. This CDR3 comprises 14 residues.

V is TRBV18 and J is TRBJ2-5, with D perhaps TRBD1 (7 bases). Germline assignment: CDR1 KGHSH and CDR2 LQKENI. V lost 2 bases to trimming and J lost 4 bases, with 17 bases between them. The CDR3 has 16 amino acids. CDR3 in DNA: TGTGCCAGCTCACCAGGAGGGGGCCCGGGTAGAGAGACCCAGTACTTC. Translated, it gives CASSPGGGPGRETQYF.

This clone was seen only once. The V gene is TRBV13, the J gene TRBJ2-3; D possibly corresponds to TRBD1 (5 bases). Germline V gives CDR1 PRHDT, CDR2 FYEKMQ (reference sequence). There are 12 residues in the CDR3. The V and J ends lost 5 bases and 7 bases respectively, with 10 bases between them. The CDR3 protein is CASSERGYTQYF. CDR3 in DNA: TGTGCCAGCAGCGAAAGGGGTTATACGCAGTATTTT.

This chain uses TRBV27 with TRBJ1-2; TRBD1 matches at 8 bases. This CDR3 spans 13 amino acids. Germline V CDR1 and CDR2: MNHEY, SMNVEV (reference sequence). V shed 5 bases and J 5 bases; nucleotides not matched to a gene: 4. The CDR3 is CASSPWTGYGYTF. The CDR3 DNA reads TGTGCCAGCAGTCCCTGGACAGGGTATGGCTACACCTTC.

The DNA for the CDR3 is TGTGCCAGCAGTTACCGAGCTCAACTAGCGACTTACTACGAGCAGTACTTC. It specifies CASSYRAQLATYYEQYF. The chain joins TRBV6-2 or TRBV6-3 to TRBJ2-7, with 7 bases fitting TRBD2. This CDR3 contains 17 residues. V shed 2 bases, J shed 3 bases, and the junction held 13 bases outside the gene matches. In germline, CDR1 is MNHEY, CDR2 SVGEGT.

V usage is TRBV5-5 and J usage is TRBJ2-3, with D uncertain. Germline lookup yields CDR1 SGHKS and CDR2 YYEKEE (reference sequence). V lost 1 base and J lost 4, with 13 bases in between. CDR3 length: 15 residues. CDR3 sequence reads: CASSLLVTVADTQYF. CDR3 sequence (DNA): TGTGCCAGCAGCTTGCTGGTAACGGTCGCAGATACGCAGTATTTT.

This clone has just one count. V usage is TRBV9 and J usage is TRBJ2-7; TRBD1 matches at 7 bases. CDR1 is SGDLS and CDR2 is YYNGEE in the germline V gene. V trimming: 3 bases; J trimming: 4 bases; junction bases outside the gene matches: 13. The CDR3 is 16 residues long. The CDR3 is CASSADSRQGIYEQYF. The CDR3 DNA follows: TGTGCCAGCAGCGCCGACAGTCGACAGGGCATATACGAGCAGTACTTC.